Listed below are T cell receptor beta chains from one sample, sequenced in a study of T cells in Graves' hyperthyroidism and ophthalmopathy. Each CDR3 protein gets one entry after TCRdb re-called the multiplex PCR reads with MiXCR. This table holds about 690,000 distinct CDR3 sequences, 15% to 20% found once. The sequenced material came from blood. The receptor source for this set is a man aged 50-59 years with Graves' hyperthyroidism. Each CDR3 is given with its conserved first and last residue.

J gene,CDR3 length,V gene,CDR3 protein
TRBJ2-1,15,TRBV12-3/TRBV12-4,CASSFLAGERNEQFF
TRBJ2-7,15,TRBV12-3/TRBV12-4,CASSIGGTGVYEQYF
TRBJ1-6,15,TRBV2,CASSDGQGYNSPLHF
TRBJ2-3,17,TRBV7-7,CASSLGVAGPSTDTQYF
TRBJ2-6,14,TRBV28,CASSPLFRANVLTF
TRBJ1-2,13,TRBV28,CASSLVDQKGYTF
TRBJ2-1,14,TRBV2,CASNGGGSYNEQFF
TRBJ2-2,14,TRBV7-3,CASSWTGVTGELFF
TRBJ2-3,14,TRBV7-3,CASSFAGGTDTQYF
TRBJ2-1,14,TRBV28,CASSSDRVRDEQFF
TRBJ2-5,16,TRBV12-3/TRBV12-4,CASSEGTLRYQETQYF